These 13 T cell receptor beta chains were sequenced from one sample in a study of T cell responses to AZD1222 COVID-19 vaccine. Profiling relied on immunoSEQ multiplex PCR, and the TCRdb table lists in-frame clones only, not all of them. Here the sample spans fewer than 110,000 clones, more than 75% being singletons. This specimen was peripheral blood, taken 28 days after the second AZD1222 dose. Source of these receptors: an adult who received the AZD1222 COVID-19 vaccine.

The V and J genes are TRBV5-1 and TRBJ1-1; TRBD1 might be the D (6 bases). Trimming shortened V by 0 bases and J by 4 bases, and 10 bases separated the two germline ends. This CDR3 has 14 residues. CDR1 and CDR2 from the germline V gene are SGHRS and YFSETQ. The CDR3 protein is CASSLEGGLTEAFF. For the CDR3, the DNA is TGCGCCAGCAGCTTGGAGGGGGGGCTCACTGAAGCTTTCTTT.

The rearrangement joins TRBV14 to TRBJ2-2; D gene ambiguous. The CDR3 covers 15 residues. The ends were cut back, 0 bases at V and 0 bases at J, with 5 bases in the middle. Germline V gene lookup returns CDR1 SGHDN and CDR2 FVKESK. CDR3 in amino acids: CASSQDLANTGELFF. CDR3 DNA: TGTGCCAGCAGCCAAGATCTGGCGAACACCGGGGAGCTGTTTTTT.

V is TRBV15 and J is TRBJ2-3; 8 nucleotides match TRBD1. This CDR3 comprises 18 residues. The V gene end was trimmed by 2 bases and the J gene end by 3 bases; junction bases not matched to a gene: 13. In germline, CDR1 is LNHNV, CDR2 YYDKDF (reference sequence). The CDR3 coding sequence is TGTGCCACCAGCAGACCCCTACCCGGGACAGGTGATACAGATACGCAGTATTTT. This translates into CATSRPLPGTGDTDTQYF.

The rearrangement uses TRBV7-6 and TRBJ2-6; tentative D call: TRBD2 (5 bases). The germline CDR1 and CDR2 sequences are SGHVS and FNYEAQ. This CDR3 is built from 16 residues. Trimming removed 5 bases at V and 0 bases at J, with 11 bases between. The CDR3 protein is CASSRGESSGANVLTF. In nucleotides, the CDR3 is TGTGCCAGCAGCCGGGGAGAGAGCTCTGGGGCCAACGTCCTGACTTTC.

J is TRBJ1-1 and V is TRBV29-1, with 8 bases matching TRBD1. This CDR3 is 14 amino acids long. The V and J ends lost 4 bases and 1 base, in that order; junction bases with no gene match: 5. Per the germline V gene, CDR1 is SQVTM and CDR2 is ANQGSEA. The CDR3 DNA follows: TGCAGCGTTGGGAAGGGACAGGAGAACACTGAAGCTTTCTTT. Amino acid sequence: CSVGKGQENTEAFF.

V usage is TRBV2 and J usage is TRBJ2-7; 7 bases match TRBD2. J was trimmed by 6 bases and V by 6 bases; bases with no gene match: 11. CDR3 length equals 14 residues. In germline, CDR1 is SNHLY, CDR2 FYNNEI. CDR3 sequence (DNA): TGTGCCAGCAGCCCCAACGGGGGGTTGGGCGAGCAGTACTTC. Amino acid sequence: CASSPNGGLGEQYF.

The chain couples TRBV9 to TRBJ2-3; the D call may be TRBD1 or TRBD2 (5 bases each). Trimming shortened V by 2 bases and J by 4 bases, and 8 bases separated the two germline ends. CDR3 length: 13 amino acids. The germline V gene encodes CDR1 SGDLS and CDR2 YYNGEE. Here the CDR3 reads CASSVGAADTQYF. The CDR3 DNA reads TGTGCCAGCAGCGTCGGGGCCGCAGATACGCAGTATTTT. Full variable domain (outside the CDR3, taken from reference TRBV9 and TRBJ2-3): DSGVTQTPKHLITATGQRVTLRCSPRSGDLSVYWYQQSLDQGLQFLIQYYNGEERAKGNILERFSAQQFPDLHSELNLSSLELGDSALYFCASSVGAADTQYFGPGTRLTVL.

The table lists this clone with a count of one. This chain uses TRBV5-1 with TRBJ2-1; 14 positions match TRBD2. There are 18 residues in the CDR3. V dropped 0 bases and J dropped 2; count of bases not matched to a gene: 4. Germline lookup yields CDR1 SGHRS and CDR2 YFSETQ. CDR3: CASSLARTSGRTYNEQFF. CDR3 in DNA: TGCGCCAGCAGCTTGGCCCGGACTAGCGGGAGGACCTACAATGAGCAGTTCTTC. The whole variable domain, filled in from reference TRBV5-1 and TRBJ2-1, reads KAGVTQTPRYLIKTRGQQVTLSCSPISGHRSVSWYQQTPGQGLQFLFEYFSETQRNKGNFPGRFSGRQFSNSRSEMNVSTLELGDSALYLCASSLARTSGRTYNEQFFGPGTRLTVL.

This clone turned up a few times. The chain employs TRBV7-2 and TRBJ2-3, with TRBD2 matching 11 bases. Unmatched junction bases numbered 13, after V lost 5 bases and J lost 3 bases. The length of the CDR3 is 18 residues. CDR1 and CDR2 from the germline V gene are SGHTA and FQGNSA. The CDR3 DNA reads TGTGCCAGCAGCCTCCAGGGAGGACTAGCGGGTGCGACAGATACGCAGTATTTT. Amino acid sequence: CASSLQGGLAGATDTQYF.

The chain uses TRBV4-3 and TRBJ1-1, with no clear D. The CDR3 has 16 amino acids. CDR1 is LGHNA, CDR2 YSLEER, per germline. V was clipped by 0 bases and J by 0 bases, with 11 bases between them. This CDR3 reads CASSQDEATLNTEAFF. CDR3 in DNA: TGCGCCAGCAGCCAAGATGAGGCCACTTTGAACACTGAAGCTTTCTTT.

This rearrangement joins TRBV5-1 to TRBJ1-1, with unresolved D. The CDR3 is 15 residues long. The germline V and J ends were trimmed by 3 bases and 1 base, with 13 bases remaining between them. Germline CDR1 is SGHRS and CDR2 is YFSETQ. CDR3 DNA sequence: TGCGCCAGCAGCTCGAGAGGACGGGGGAACACTGAAGCTTTCTTT. This encodes CASSSRGRGNTEAFF. The whole variable domain, remainder taken from reference TRBV5-1 and TRBJ1-1, is KAGVTQTPRYLIKTRGQQVTLSCSPISGHRSVSWYQQTPGQGLQFLFEYFSETQRNKGNFPGRFSGRQFSNSRSEMNVSTLELGDSALYLCASSSRGRGNTEAFFGQGTRLTVV.

DNA of the CDR3: TGTGCCAGCAGTTACTCGGGACGGGATAACACAGATACGCAGTATTTT. Encoded protein: CASSYSGRDNTDTQYF. The chain carries TRBV6-2 or TRBV6-3 and TRBJ2-3; D is perhaps TRBD1 or TRBD2 (5 bases each). V lost 0 bases to trimming and J lost 2 bases, with 12 bases between them. The CDR3 loop spans 16 amino acids. Per the germline V gene, CDR1 is MNHEY and CDR2 is SVGEGT.

The chain links TRBV2 to TRBJ1-6, with a tentative D call TRBD1 (5 bases). Germline loops: CDR1 SNHLY, CDR2 FYNNEI. V lost 11 bases to trimming and J lost 17 bases, with 25 bases between them. CDR3 length: 13 residues. The CDR3 sequence: CACTGTGLGTVHF. The CDR3 DNA sequence: TGTGCCTGCACCGGGACGGGCCTGGGTACAGTCCACTTT.